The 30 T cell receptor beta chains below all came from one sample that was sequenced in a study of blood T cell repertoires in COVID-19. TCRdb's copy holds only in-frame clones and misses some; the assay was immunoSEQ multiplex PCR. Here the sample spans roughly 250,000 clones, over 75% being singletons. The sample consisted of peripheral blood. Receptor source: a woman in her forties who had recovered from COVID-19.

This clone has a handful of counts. CDR3 residues: CASSLGPTGQVKRNTEAFF. CDR3 in DNA: TGTGCCAGCAGCTTGGGTCCCACGGGACAGGTCAAGAGGAACACTGAAGCTTTCTTT. The chain recombines TRBV5-6 with TRBJ1-1; 8 bases align to TRBD1. CDR3 size: 19 residues. Germline CDR1 and CDR2: SGHDT and YYEEEE. V lost 0 bases to trimming and J lost 1 base; unmatched junction nucleotides: 14.

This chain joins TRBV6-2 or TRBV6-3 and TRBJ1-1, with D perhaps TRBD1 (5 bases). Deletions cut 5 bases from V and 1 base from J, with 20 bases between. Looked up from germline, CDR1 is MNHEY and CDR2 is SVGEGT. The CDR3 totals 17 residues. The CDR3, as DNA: TGTGCCAGCAGTACGAATTGGGGGGAGGGGACGAACACTGAAGCTTTCTTT. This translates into CASSTNWGEGTNTEAFF.

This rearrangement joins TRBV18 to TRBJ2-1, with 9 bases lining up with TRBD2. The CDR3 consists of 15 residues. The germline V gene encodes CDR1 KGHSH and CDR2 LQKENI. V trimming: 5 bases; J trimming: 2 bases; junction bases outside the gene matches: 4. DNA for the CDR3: TGTGCCAGCTCATCAAGCGGGGGGCCCTACAATGAGCAGTTCTTC. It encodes CASSSSGGPYNEQFF.

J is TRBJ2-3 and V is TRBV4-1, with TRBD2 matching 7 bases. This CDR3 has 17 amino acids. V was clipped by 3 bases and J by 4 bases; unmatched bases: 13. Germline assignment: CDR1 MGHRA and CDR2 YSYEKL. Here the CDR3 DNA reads TGCGCCAGCAGCCAGGGGGGAGGGCTAGCGGCCCCAGATACGCAGTATTTT. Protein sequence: CASSQGGGLAAPDTQYF.

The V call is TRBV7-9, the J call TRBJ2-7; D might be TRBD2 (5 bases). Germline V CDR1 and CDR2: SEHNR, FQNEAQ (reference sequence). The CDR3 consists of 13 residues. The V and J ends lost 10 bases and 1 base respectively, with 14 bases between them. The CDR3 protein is CAIYSPGSYEQYF. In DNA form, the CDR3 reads TGTGCCATCTACTCCCCGGGATCCTACGAGCAGTACTTC.

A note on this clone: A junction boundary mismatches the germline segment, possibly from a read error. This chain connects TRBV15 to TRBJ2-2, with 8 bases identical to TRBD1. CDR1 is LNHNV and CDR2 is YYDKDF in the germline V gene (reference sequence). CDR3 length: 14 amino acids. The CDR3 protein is CATRRGQNTGELFF. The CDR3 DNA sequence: TGTGCCACCCGCAGGGGGCAGAACACCGGGGAGCTGTTTTTT.

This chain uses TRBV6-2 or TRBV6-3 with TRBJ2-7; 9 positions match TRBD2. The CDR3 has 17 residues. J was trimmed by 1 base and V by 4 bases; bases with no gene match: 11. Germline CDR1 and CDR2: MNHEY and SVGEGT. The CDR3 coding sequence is TGTGCCAGCAGTTCCGGGTCTTTAGCGGGAGTATCCTACGAGCAGTACTTC. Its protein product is CASSSGSLAGVSYEQYF.

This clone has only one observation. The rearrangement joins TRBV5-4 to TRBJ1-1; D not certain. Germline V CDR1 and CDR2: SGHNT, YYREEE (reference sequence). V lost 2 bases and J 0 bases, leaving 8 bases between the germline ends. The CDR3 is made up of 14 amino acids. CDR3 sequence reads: CASSFPTLNTEAFF. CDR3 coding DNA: TGTGCCAGCAGCTTCCCGACATTGAACACTGAAGCTTTCTTT.

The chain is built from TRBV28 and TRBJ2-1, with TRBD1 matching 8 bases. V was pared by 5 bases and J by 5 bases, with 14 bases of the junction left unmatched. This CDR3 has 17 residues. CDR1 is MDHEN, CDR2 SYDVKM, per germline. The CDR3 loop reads CASSTDREDVRHNEQFF. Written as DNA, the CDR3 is TGTGCCAGCAGTACGGACAGGGAAGACGTCAGACACAATGAGCAGTTCTTC.

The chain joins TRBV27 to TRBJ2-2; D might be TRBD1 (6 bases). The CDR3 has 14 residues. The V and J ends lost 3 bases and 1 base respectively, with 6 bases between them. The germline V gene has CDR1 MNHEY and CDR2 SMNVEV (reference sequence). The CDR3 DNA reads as TGTGCCAGCAGTTTGGGACAGAACACCGGGGAGCTGTTTTTT. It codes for CASSLGQNTGELFF.

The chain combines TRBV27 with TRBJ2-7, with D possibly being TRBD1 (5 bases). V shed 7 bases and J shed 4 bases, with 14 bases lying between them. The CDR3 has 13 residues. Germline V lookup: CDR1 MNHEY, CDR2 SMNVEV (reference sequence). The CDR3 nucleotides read TGTGCCAGCACTCCCGGAAGGGGTTACGAGCAGTACTTC. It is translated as CASTPGRGYEQYF.

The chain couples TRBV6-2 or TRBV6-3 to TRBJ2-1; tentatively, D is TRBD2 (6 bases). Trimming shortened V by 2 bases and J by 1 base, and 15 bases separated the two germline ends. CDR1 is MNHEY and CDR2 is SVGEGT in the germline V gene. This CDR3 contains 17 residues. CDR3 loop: CASSYVGGTYSYNEQFF. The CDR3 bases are TGTGCCAGCAGTTACGTCGGTGGGACTTATTCCTACAATGAGCAGTTCTTC.

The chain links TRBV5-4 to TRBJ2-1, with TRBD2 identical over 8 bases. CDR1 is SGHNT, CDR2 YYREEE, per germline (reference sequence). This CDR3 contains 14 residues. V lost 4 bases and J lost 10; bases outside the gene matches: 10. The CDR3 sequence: CASSQKSGTREQFF. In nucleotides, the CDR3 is TGTGCCAGCAGCCAAAAATCCGGGACTAGAGAGCAGTTCTTC.

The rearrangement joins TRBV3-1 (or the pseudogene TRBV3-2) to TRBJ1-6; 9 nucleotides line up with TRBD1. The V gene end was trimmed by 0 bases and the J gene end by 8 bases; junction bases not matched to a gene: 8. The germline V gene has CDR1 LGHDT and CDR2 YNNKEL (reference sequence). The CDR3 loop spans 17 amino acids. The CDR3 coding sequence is TGTGCCAGCAGCCAAGATACCGACAGGGGGATTCATTCACCCCTCCACTTT. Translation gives CASSQDTDRGIHSPLHF.

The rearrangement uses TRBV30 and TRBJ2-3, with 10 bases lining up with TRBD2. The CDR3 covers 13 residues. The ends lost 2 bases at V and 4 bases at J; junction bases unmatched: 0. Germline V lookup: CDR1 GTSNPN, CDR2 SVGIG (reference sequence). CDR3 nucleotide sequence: TGTGCCTGGAGTAGCGGGGGGGCAGATACGCAGTATTTT. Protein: CAWSSGGADTQYF.

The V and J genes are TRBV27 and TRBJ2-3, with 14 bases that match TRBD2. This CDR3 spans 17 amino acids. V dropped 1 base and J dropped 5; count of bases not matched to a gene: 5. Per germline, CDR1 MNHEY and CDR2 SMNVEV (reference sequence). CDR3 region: CASSLWRGLAGEDTQYF. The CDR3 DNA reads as TGTGCCAGCAGTTTATGGAGGGGACTAGCGGGAGAAGATACGCAGTATTTT.

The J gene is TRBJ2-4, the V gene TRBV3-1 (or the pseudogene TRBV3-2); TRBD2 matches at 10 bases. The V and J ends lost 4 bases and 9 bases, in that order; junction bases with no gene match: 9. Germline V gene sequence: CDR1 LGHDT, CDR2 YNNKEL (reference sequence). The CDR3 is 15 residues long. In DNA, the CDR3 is TGTGCCAGCAGCCTAAGGCTAGCGGGAGCTGGCATTCAGTACTTC. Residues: CASSLRLAGAGIQYF.

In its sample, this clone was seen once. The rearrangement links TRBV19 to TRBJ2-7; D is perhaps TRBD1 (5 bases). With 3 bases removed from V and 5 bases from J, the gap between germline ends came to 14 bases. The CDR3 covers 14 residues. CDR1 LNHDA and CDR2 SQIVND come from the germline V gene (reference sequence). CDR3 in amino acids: CASSITGAVHEQYF. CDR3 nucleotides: TGTGCCAGTAGTATTACAGGTGCCGTCCACGAGCAGTACTTC. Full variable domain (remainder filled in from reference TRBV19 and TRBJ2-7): DGGITQSPKYLFRKEGQNVTLSCEQNLNHDAMYWYRQDPGQGLRLIYYSQIVNDFQKGDIAEGYSVSREKKESFPLTVTSAQKNPTAFYLCASSITGAVHEQYFGPGTRLTVT.

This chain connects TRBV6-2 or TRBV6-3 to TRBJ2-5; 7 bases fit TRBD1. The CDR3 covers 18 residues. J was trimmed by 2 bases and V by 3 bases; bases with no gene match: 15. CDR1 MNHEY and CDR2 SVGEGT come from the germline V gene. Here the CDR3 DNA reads TGTGCCAGCAGTTATCTTCCGGGACAGCCGCAGCAGCAAGAGACCCAGTACTTC. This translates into CASSYLPGQPQQQETQYF.

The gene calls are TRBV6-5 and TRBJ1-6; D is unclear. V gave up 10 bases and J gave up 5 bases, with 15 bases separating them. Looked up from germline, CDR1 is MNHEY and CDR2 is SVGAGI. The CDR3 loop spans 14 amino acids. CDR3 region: CATPSGVNNSPLHF. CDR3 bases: TGTGCCACCCCAAGCGGGGTGAATAATTCACCCCTCCACTTT.

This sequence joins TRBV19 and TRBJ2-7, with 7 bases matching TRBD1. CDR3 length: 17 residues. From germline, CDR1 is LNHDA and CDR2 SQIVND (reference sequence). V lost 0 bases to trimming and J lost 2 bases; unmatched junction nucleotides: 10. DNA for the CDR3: TGTGCCAGTAGTATAGATACCGGGACAGCCTCCGCCTACGAGCAGTACTTC. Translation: CASSIDTGTASAYEQYF.

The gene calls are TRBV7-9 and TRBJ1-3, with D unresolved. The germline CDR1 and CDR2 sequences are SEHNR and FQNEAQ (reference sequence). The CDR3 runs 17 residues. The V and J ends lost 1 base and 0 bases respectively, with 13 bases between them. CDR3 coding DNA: TGTGCCAGCAGCTTAGGTGGCGGCCGAGACTCTGGAAACACCATATATTTT. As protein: CASSLGGGRDSGNTIYF.

DNA for the CDR3: TGCAGTGCTAGTTGGGGACAGGCGAACACCGGGGAGCTGTTTTTT. It encodes CSASWGQANTGELFF. The V and J genes are TRBV20-1 and TRBJ2-2; TRBD1 agrees at 8 bases. CDR1 DFQATT and CDR2 SNEGSKA come from the germline V gene (reference sequence). Losses at the gene ends were 3 bases for V and 0 bases for J; bases not matched to a gene: 3. The CDR3 sequence is 15 residues long.

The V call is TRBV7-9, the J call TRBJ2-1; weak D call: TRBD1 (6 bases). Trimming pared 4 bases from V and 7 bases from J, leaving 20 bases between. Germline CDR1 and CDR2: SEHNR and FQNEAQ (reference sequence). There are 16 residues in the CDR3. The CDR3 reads CASSSPLQGIGNEQFF. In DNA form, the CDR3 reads TGTGCCAGCAGCTCCCCCTTACAGGGAATCGGGAATGAGCAGTTCTTC.

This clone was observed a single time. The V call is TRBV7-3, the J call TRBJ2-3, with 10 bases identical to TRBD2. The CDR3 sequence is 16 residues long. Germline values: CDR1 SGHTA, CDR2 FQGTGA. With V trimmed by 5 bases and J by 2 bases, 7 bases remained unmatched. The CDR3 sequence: CASSRGTSVNTDTQYF. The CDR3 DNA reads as TGTGCCAGCAGCCGTGGGACTAGCGTAAACACAGATACGCAGTATTTT.

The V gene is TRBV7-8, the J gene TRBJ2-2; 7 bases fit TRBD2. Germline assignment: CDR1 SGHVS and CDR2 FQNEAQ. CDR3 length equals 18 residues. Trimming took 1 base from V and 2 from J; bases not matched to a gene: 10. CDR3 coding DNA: TGTGCCAGCAGCTTAGTTCCGAGCGGGGTAATCAACACCGGGGAGCTGTTTTTT. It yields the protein CASSLVPSGVINTGELFF.

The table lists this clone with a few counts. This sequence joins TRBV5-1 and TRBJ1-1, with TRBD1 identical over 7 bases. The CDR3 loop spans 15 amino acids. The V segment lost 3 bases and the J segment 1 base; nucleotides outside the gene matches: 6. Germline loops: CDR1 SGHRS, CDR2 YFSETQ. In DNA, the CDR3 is TGCGCCAGCAGCTCGGGACAGCACCCGAACACTGAAGCTTTCTTT. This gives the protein CASSSGQHPNTEAFF.

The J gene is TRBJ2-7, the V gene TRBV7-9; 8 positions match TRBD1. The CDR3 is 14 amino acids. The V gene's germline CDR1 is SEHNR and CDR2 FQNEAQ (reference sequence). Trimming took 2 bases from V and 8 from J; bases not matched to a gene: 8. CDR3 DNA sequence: TGTGCCAGCAGCTTACAACAGGGGGTGTGGAAGCAGTACTTC. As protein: CASSLQQGVWKQYF.

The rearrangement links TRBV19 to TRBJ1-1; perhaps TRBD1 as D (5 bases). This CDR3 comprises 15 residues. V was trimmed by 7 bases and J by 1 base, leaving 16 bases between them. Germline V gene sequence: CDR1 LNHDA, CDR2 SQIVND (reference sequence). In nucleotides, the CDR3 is TGTGCCAGTATCGCCTCCTACGGGGGGAACACTGAAGCTTTCTTT. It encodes CASIASYGGNTEAFF.

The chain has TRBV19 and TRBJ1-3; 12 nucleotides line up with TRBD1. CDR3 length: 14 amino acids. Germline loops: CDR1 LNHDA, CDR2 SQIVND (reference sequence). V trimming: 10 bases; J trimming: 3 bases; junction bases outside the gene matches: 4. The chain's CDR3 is CATWDRGLGNTIYF. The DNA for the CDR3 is TGTGCCACCTGGGACAGGGGGCTTGGAAACACCATATATTTT.